The clone carrying this TCR beta chain was seen a handful of times. The sample belongs to a study of control samples from healthy donors and cancer patients. Profiling relied on immunoSEQ multiplex PCR, and the TCRdb table lists in-frame clones only, not all of them. The sample includes tens of thousands of clones, roughly four fifths seen only once; the top ten take around 9.1%. CDR3 length: 16 residues. Trimming took 4 bases from V and 4 from J; bases not matched to a gene: 8. Per germline, CDR1 SGDLS and CDR2 YYNGEE. Sequenced sample: blood. V usage is TRBV9 and J usage is TRBJ2-2; 9 nucleotides line up with TRBD2. The clonotype originates from a woman in her sixties or seventies in good health. CDR3 residues: CASSLETSGGTGELFF. CDR3 in DNA: TGTGCCAGCAGCCTAGAGACTAGCGGCGGCACCGGGGAGCTGTTTTTT. The variable domain in full, completed from reference TRBV9 and TRBJ2-2, reads DSGVTQTPKHLITATGQRVTLRCSPRSGDLSVYWYQQSLDQGLQFLIQYYNGEERAKGNILERFSAQQFPDLHSELNLSSLELGDSALYFCASSLETSGGTGELFFGEGSRLTVL.